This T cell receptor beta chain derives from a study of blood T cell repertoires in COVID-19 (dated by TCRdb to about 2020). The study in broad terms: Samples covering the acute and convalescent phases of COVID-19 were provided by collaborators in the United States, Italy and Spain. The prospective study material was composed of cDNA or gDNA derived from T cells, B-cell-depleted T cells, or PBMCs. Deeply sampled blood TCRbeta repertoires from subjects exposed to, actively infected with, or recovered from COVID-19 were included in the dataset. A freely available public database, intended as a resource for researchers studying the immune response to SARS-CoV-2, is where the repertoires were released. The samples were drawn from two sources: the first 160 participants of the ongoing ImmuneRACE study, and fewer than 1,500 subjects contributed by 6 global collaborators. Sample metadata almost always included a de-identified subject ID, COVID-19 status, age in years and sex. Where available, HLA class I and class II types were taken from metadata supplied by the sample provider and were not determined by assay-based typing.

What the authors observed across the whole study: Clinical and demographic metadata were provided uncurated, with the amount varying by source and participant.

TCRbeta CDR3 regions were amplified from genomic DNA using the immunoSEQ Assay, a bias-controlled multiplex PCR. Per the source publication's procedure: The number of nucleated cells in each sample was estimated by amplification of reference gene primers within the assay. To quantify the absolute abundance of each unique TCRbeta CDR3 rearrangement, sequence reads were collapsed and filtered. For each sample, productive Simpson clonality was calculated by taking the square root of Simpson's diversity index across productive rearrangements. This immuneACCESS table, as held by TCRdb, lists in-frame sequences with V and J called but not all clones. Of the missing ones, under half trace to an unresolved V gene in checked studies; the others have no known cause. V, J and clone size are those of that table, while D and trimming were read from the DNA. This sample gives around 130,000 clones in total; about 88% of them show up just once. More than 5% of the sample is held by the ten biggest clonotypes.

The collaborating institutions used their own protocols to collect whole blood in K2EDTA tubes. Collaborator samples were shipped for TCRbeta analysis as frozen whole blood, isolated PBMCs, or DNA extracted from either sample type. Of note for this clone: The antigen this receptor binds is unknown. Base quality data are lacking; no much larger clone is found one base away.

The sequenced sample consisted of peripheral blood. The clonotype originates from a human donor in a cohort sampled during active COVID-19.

The CDR3 region reads CASSSRQGQNTGELFF. Read as DNA, the sequence is TGTGCCAGCAGTTCACGACAGGGGCAAAACACCGGGGAGCTGTTTTTT. This sequence uses TRBV28 and TRBJ2-2; TRBD1 matches 8 bases in the middle. Trimmed from V: 4 bases; trimmed from J: 2 bases; junction bases lacking a gene match: 6. From the cysteine through the phenylalanine, the CDR3 covers 16 amino acids. The only DNA kept is the CDR3, 48 bases in frame from the first base. Looking up the germline V gene yields CDR1 MDHEN and CDR2 SYDVKM.